Following are 27 T cell receptor beta chains from one sample sequenced in a study of OX40 agonist ivuxolimab in advanced cancers. The assay was immunoSEQ multiplex PCR, and TCRdb's table has in-frame clones only and misses some. Among more than 25,000 clones listed, about 81% were seen once. Sample: CD4+ or CD8+ T cells sorted from blood, taken in a trial of the OX40 agonist ivuxolimab. The receptor source for this set is an adult with an advanced solid tumor such as melanoma, head and neck, liver or kidney cancer.

This sequence joins TRBV19 and TRBJ2-7, with a possible D match to TRBD2 (6 bases). Trimming took off 5 bases at V and 3 bases at J, with 14 bases between the two ends. Germline V gene data show CDR1 as LNHDA and CDR2 as SQIVND (reference sequence). The CDR3 spans 14 residues. The CDR3 DNA is TGTGCCAGTAGTCCTCCGGGAGCCCTCTACGAGCAGTACTTC. Translation: CASSPPGALYEQYF.

This CDR3 is CASSPPEGATYEQYF. The DNA for the CDR3 is TGTGCCAGCTCACCCCCGGAGGGGGCGACCTACGAGCAGTACTTC. The rearrangement uses TRBV18 and TRBJ2-7; a weak D match, TRBD1 (7 bases). V was shortened by 3 bases and J by 2 bases, with 14 bases between the two germline ends. In germline, CDR1 is KGHSH, CDR2 LQKENI. The CDR3 totals 15 residues.

The V and J genes are TRBV28 and TRBJ2-2; tentative D call: TRBD2 (7 bases). Germline V CDR1 and CDR2: MDHEN, SYDVKM. The CDR3 has 15 residues. With 3 bases removed from V and 5 bases from J, the gap between germline ends came to 13 bases. CDR3 nucleotides: TGTGCCAGCAGTTTGACGGGGGGCGGGACCGGGGAGCTGTTTTTT. The encoded protein is CASSLTGGGTGELFF.

The V gene is TRBV4-1, the J gene TRBJ2-1; perhaps TRBD2 as D (6 bases). Germline V gene data show CDR1 as MGHRA and CDR2 as YSYEKL. V shed 5 bases and J shed 2 bases, with 13 bases lying between them. The CDR3 is 15 amino acids. Here the CDR3 reads CASSRTEGPYNEQFF. CDR3 bases: TGCGCCAGCAGCAGAACGGAGGGGCCCTACAATGAGCAGTTCTTC.

J is TRBJ2-5 and V is TRBV4-2; 7 bases line up with TRBD2. V trimming: 4 bases; J trimming: 5 bases; junction bases outside the gene matches: 13. This CDR3 is 16 amino acids long. Per the germline V gene, CDR1 is LGHNA and CDR2 is YNFKEQ. CDR3 region: CASSPPRGRALETQYF. CDR3 sequence (DNA): TGTGCCAGCAGCCCTCCCCGGGGGAGGGCCTTGGAGACCCAGTACTTC.

The V call is TRBV5-6, the J call TRBJ2-1, with 11 bases lining up with TRBD2. Looked up from germline, CDR1 is SGHDT and CDR2 is YYEEEE. With 4 bases clipped from V and 9 bases from J, the junction kept 6 bases outside the gene matches. This CDR3 is built from 14 residues. The chain's CDR3 is CASSVAGGVVEQFF. The CDR3 DNA reads TGTGCCAGCAGCGTAGCGGGAGGGGTAGTTGAGCAGTTCTTC.

This clone was seen a single time. V is TRBV28 and J is TRBJ1-5; perhaps TRBD1 as D (6 bases). Trimming shortened V by 4 bases and J by 4 bases, and 14 bases separated the two germline ends. There are 15 residues in the CDR3. Germline assignment: CDR1 MDHEN and CDR2 SYDVKM. The CDR3 region has the DNA TGTGCCAGCAGTTCATATGGACAGTTAAATCAGCCCCAGCATTTT. Protein: CASSSYGQLNQPQHF. The variable domain in full, with the rest retrieved from reference TRBV28 and TRBJ1-5, is DVKVTQSSRYLVKRTGEKVFLECVQDMDHENMFWYRQDPGLGLRLIYFSYDVKMKEKGDIPEGYSVSREKKERFSLILESASTNQTSMYLCASSSYGQLNQPQHFGDGTRLSIL.

This clone is labeled medium-sized. This chain joins TRBV28 and TRBJ2-1; TRBD1 agrees at 9 bases. Losses at the gene ends were 5 bases for V and 5 bases for J; bases not matched to a gene: 4. The germline CDR1 and CDR2 sequences are MDHEN and SYDVKM. The CDR3 has 14 residues. The CDR3 bases are TGTGCCAGCAGTACCCGGGACAGGGACAATGAGCAGTTCTTC. It yields the protein CASSTRDRDNEQFF. Using reference TRBV28 and TRBJ2-1 for the parts outside the CDR3, the full variable domain is DVKVTQSSRYLVKRTGEKVFLECVQDMDHENMFWYRQDPGLGLRLIYFSYDVKMKEKGDIPEGYSVSREKKERFSLILESASTNQTSMYLCASSTRDRDNEQFFGPGTRLTVL.

This clone was detected only a few times. The chain links TRBV11-2 to TRBJ1-3; D not resolved. The V end lost 5 bases, the J end lost 4 bases, and 12 bases lay between the germline ends. Germline V CDR1 and CDR2: SGHAT, FQNNGV. CDR3 length: 14 residues. The CDR3 loop reads CASSPTESGNTIYF. CDR3 nucleotide sequence: TGTGCCAGCAGCCCTACGGAATCGGGAAACACCATATATTTT.

V usage is TRBV27 and J usage is TRBJ2-1; a possible D gene is TRBD2 (5 bases). This CDR3 comprises 16 residues. The V end lost 1 base, the J end lost 4 bases, and 14 bases lay between the germline ends. Germline CDR1 and CDR2: MNHEY and SMNVEV (reference sequence). CDR3 in amino acids: CASSLWLDAGYNEQFF. The CDR3 bases are TGTGCCAGCAGTTTATGGCTGGACGCGGGTTACAATGAGCAGTTCTTC.

The chain uses TRBV21-1 and TRBJ2-5; TRBD2, the table's D call, was not compared with the DNA. TRBV21-1 is a pseudogene. The CDR3 contains 18 residues. The CDR3 nucleotides read TGTGCCAGCACCCCGGGGGGGGGAAGGGAAGGTAGGAAAGAGACCCAGTACTTC. As protein: CASTPGGGREGRKETQYF.

The V and J genes are TRBV9 and TRBJ1-2, with 7 bases lining up with TRBD1. With 0 bases clipped from V and 4 bases from J, the junction kept 6 bases outside the gene matches. The CDR3 runs to 15 residues. Germline assignment: CDR1 SGDLS and CDR2 YYNGEE. Written as DNA, the CDR3 is TGTGCCAGCAGCGTAGTGAGGGGGCGATCCTATGGCTACACCTTC. This gives the protein CASSVVRGRSYGYTF.

This clone has only a few counts. The V call is TRBV4-1, the J call TRBJ2-5; no firm D call. Trimming left V 3 bases short and J 5 bases short, with 16 bases between. Per the germline V gene, CDR1 is MGHRA and CDR2 is YSYEKL. The CDR3 loop spans 15 amino acids. The CDR3 region has the DNA TGCGCCAGCAGCCATACCCCTAGTGCATGGGAGACCCAGTACTTC. Amino acids: CASSHTPSAWETQYF.

The CDR3 coding sequence is TGTGCCAGCAGTTCCCCTGTAATAAAATTCACCATATATTTT. Its protein product is CASSSPVIKFTIYF. V usage is TRBV28 and J usage is TRBJ1-3; no clear D. The CDR3 is made up of 14 amino acids. Trimming shortened V by 4 bases and J by 9 bases, and 16 bases separated the two germline ends. The germline CDR1 and CDR2 sequences are MDHEN and SYDVKM.

This chain links TRBV21-1 with TRBJ2-7; whether TRBD1, the table's D call, matches the DNA was not checked. TRBV21-1 is a listed pseudogene. This CDR3 contains 15 residues. CDR3 in amino acids: CASPPPDMAYYEQYF. CDR3 in DNA: TGTGCCAGCCCCCCCCCGGACATGGCCTACTACGAGCAGTACTTC.

The chain uses TRBV5-4 and TRBJ1-2; D is uncertain. The CDR3 extends over 15 amino acids. The V end lost 0 bases, the J end lost 2 bases, and 11 bases lay between the germline ends. Germline CDR1 reads SGHNT; CDR2 reads YYREEE (reference sequence). This CDR3 reads CASSLAGVSNYGYTF. Here the CDR3 DNA reads TGTGCCAGCAGCTTGGCGGGAGTTTCGAACTATGGCTACACCTTC.

The J gene is TRBJ2-7, the V gene TRBV27, with D perhaps TRBD1 or TRBD2 (5 bases each). The V end was cut by 5 bases, the J end by 7 bases, with 18 bases between. The CDR3 extends over 14 amino acids. CDR1 is MNHEY and CDR2 is SMNVEV in the germline V gene (reference sequence). Here the CDR3 DNA reads TGTGCCAGCAGTCCAGGGTGGAGGATGGGGGAGCAGTACTTC. This sequence encodes CASSPGWRMGEQYF.

V and J are TRBV7-3 and TRBJ2-1, with 10 bases fitting TRBD2. Looked up from germline, CDR1 is SGHTA and CDR2 is FQGTGA. The CDR3 spans 15 residues. V shed 5 bases, J shed 3 bases, and the junction held 4 bases outside the gene matches. The CDR3 loop is CASSLSSGSYNEQFF. CDR3 DNA: TGTGCCAGCAGCCTATCTAGCGGGAGCTACAATGAGCAGTTCTTC.

The V and J genes are TRBV28 and TRBJ2-7; D not certain. The CDR3 consists of 9 residues. Germline CDR1 reads MDHEN; CDR2 reads SYDVKM. V lost 7 bases and J lost 5, with 3 bases in between. The CDR3: CASNNEQYF. CDR3 coding DNA: TGTGCCAGCAACAACGAGCAGTACTTC.

The gene calls are TRBV7-6 and TRBJ1-2; D gene unclear. In germline, CDR1 is SGHVS, CDR2 FNYEAQ. Trimming took 1 base from V and 2 from J, leaving 5 bases between them. The CDR3 contains 13 residues. CDR3 sequence reads: CASSLGKNYGYTF. CDR3 coding DNA: TGTGCCAGCAGCTTAGGGAAGAACTATGGCTACACCTTC.

The chain has TRBV7-2 and TRBJ1-2, with D unresolved. CDR1 and CDR2 (germline): SGHTA, FQGNSA. Trimming shortened V by 5 bases and J by 3 bases, and 10 bases separated the two germline ends. The CDR3 loop spans 13 amino acids. CDR3 DNA: TGTGCCAGCAGCCGCGACGGGGACTATGGCTACACCTTC. Amino acids: CASSRDGDYGYTF.

The J gene is TRBJ1-1, the V gene TRBV5-4; D uncertain. The V gene's germline CDR1 is SGHNT and CDR2 YYREEE (reference sequence). V dropped 0 bases and J dropped 2 bases, with 5 bases sitting between them. The CDR3 length is 13 residues. The CDR3 sequence: CASSLGSNTEAFF. CDR3 DNA sequence: TGTGCCAGCAGCTTGGGCAGCAACACTGAAGCTTTCTTT.

CDR3 in amino acids: CASSPRGGRSYEQYF. In DNA, the CDR3 is TGTGCCAGCAGTCCTCGGGGGGGGAGGTCCTACGAGCAGTACTTC. This chain links TRBV28 with TRBJ2-7; 8 nucleotides match TRBD2. This CDR3 region has 15 residues. Germline values: CDR1 MDHEN, CDR2 SYDVKM. Trimming cost V 5 bases and J 1 base; bases outside gene matches: 7.

This clone has more than one count but fewer than ten. V gene TRBV4-1 combines with J gene TRBJ1-1; D remains unclear. The CDR3 extends over 14 amino acids. Germline assignment: CDR1 MGHRA and CDR2 YSYEKL. V lost 0 bases, J lost 2 bases, and 7 bases lay in between. CDR3 loop: CASSQDWGNTEAFF. CDR3 nucleotide sequence: TGCGCCAGCAGCCAAGATTGGGGTAACACTGAAGCTTTCTTT.

The rearrangement joins TRBV4-2 to TRBJ2-5; D is unresolved. This CDR3 has 17 amino acids. Trimming removed 0 bases at V and 1 base at J, with 15 bases between. Looked up from germline, CDR1 is LGHNA and CDR2 is YNFKEQ. The CDR3 region is CASSQESPGHFQETQYF. Written as DNA, the CDR3 is TGTGCCAGCAGCCAAGAAAGTCCAGGCCACTTCCAAGAGACCCAGTACTTC.

V gene TRBV6-5 combines with J gene TRBJ1-2; D gene uncertain. V lost 8 bases and J lost 2, with 9 bases in between. In germline, CDR1 is MNHEY, CDR2 SVGAGI. This CDR3 comprises 12 residues. The CDR3 is CASRLPNYGYTF. DNA of the CDR3: TGTGCCAGCCGACTACCCAACTATGGCTACACCTTC.

The chain employs TRBV6-5 and TRBJ1-2, with no clear D. The CDR3 is 15 amino acids. CDR1 is MNHEY and CDR2 is SVGAGI in the germline V gene. Deletions cut 0 bases from V and 3 bases from J, with 11 bases between. The DNA of the CDR3 is TGTGCCAGCAGTTACTCGAAAGGGAAGGACTATGGCTACACCTTC. Its translation: CASSYSKGKDYGYTF.